This T cell receptor (beta chain) comes out of a study of vaccination effects on CD4 cells after COVID-19. Study-level information: As their vaccination, participants received two doses of either BNT162b2 or mRNA-1273. Researchers reported culturing 1.5 million to 2 million PBMC in each well, adding 10 IU/ml IL-2 and about 10 ug/ml peptides. Study conclusions and caveats: Missing from the study were early post-infection timepoints, and its convalescent patients were few.

This CDR3 is built from 12 residues. Germline values: CDR1 LNHDA, CDR2 SQIVND (reference sequence). CD4+ T cells were isolated after 10 days of culture. Cultures received IL-2 medium that replaced half the medium on days 3 and 7. Assay: immunoSEQ multiplex PCR; the TCRdb copy retains only in-frame clones and omits some. The sample has 40,000 or so clones, 60% to 75% seen once. Of note for this clone: The antigen is not known. One end of the junction varies from germline; a read error may be responsible.

The gene calls are TRBV19 and TRBJ1-2; D is ambiguous. Sequenced here: CD4+ T cells from PBMCs cultured without peptide, sampled before COVID-19 vaccination. The clonotype comes from a human donor who received a COVID-19 vaccine. CDR3 residues: CASSIPKYGYTF. DNA of the CDR3: TGTGCCAGTAGTATTCCTAAGTATGGCTACACCTTC.